These T cell receptor beta chains were read from a single sample in a study of cytomegalovirus exposure and HLA in healthy donors. The protocol was immunoSEQ multiplex PCR, while the TCRdb copy is restricted to in-frame clones and leaves out a portion. The sample lists just over 150,000 clones, 65% to 90% seen once, with under 8% in the top ten. The source material was PBMCs. Every receptor here comes from a woman in her forties or fifties in good health and CMV-seropositive. Both conserved end residues are part of each CDR3. Fields, in order: CDR3 DNA, CDR3 protein, V gene, clone size, D gene, J gene. The D gene is left open where the match is weak. Size values are once, few and many counts, or a class for expanded clones, and some rows have none.

CDR3 DNA: TGTGCCAGCAGCTTCCCTCTCGGGGGGGCAGATACGCAGTATTTT
CDR3 protein: CASSFPLGGADTQYF
V gene: TRBV13
clone size: .
D gene: TRBD2
J gene: TRBJ2-3

CDR3 DNA: TGCGCCAGCAGCCAAGATCCGACTAGCGGCCATGTAGCCAAAAACATTCAGTACTTC
CDR3 protein: CASSQDPTSGHVAKNIQYF
V gene: TRBV4-3
clone size: .
D gene: TRBD2
J gene: TRBJ2-4

CDR3 DNA: TGTGCCAGTAGTTGGAGGCTCACAGATACGCAGTATTTT
CDR3 protein: CASSWRLTDTQYF
V gene: TRBV19
clone size: .
D gene: .
J gene: TRBJ2-3

CDR3 DNA: TGTGCCACCAGCAGAGCTGGCAGCGCGTTCTACGAGCAGTACTTC
CDR3 protein: CATSRAGSAFYEQYF
V gene: TRBV15
clone size: .
D gene: .
J gene: TRBJ2-7

CDR3 DNA: TGTGCCAGCAGCCCGAGCGGGGGGCCATCTCATACGCAGTATTTT
CDR3 protein: CASSPSGGPSHTQYF
V gene: TRBV7-9
clone size: .
D gene: TRBD2
J gene: TRBJ2-3

CDR3 DNA: TGTGCCAGCAGCCTCTCCGGGGTAGAGCAGTACTTC
CDR3 protein: CASSLSGVEQYF
V gene: TRBV11-2
clone size: .
D gene: .
J gene: TRBJ2-7

CDR3 DNA: TGTGCCAGCAGCTTGACTAGCGGGTACAATGAGCAGTTCTTC
CDR3 protein: CASSLTSGYNEQFF
V gene: TRBV5-4
clone size: few
D gene: TRBD2
J gene: TRBJ2-1

CDR3 DNA: TGTGCCACCAGCAGAGAAGGGACAGGTTTTTCCACAGATACGCAGTATTTT
CDR3 protein: CATSREGTGFSTDTQYF
V gene: TRBV15
clone size: .
D gene: TRBD1
J gene: TRBJ2-3

CDR3 DNA: TGTGCCACCAGCAGAGATACAGGGGCAGGGTGGTCTTACGAGCAGTACTTC
CDR3 protein: CATSRDTGAGWSYEQYF
V gene: TRBV15
clone size: .
D gene: TRBD1
J gene: TRBJ2-7

CDR3 DNA: TGCAGCGTCTATCCCGGGAATGAGCAGTTCTTC
CDR3 protein: CSVYPGNEQFF
V gene: TRBV29-1
clone size: .
D gene: .
J gene: TRBJ2-1

CDR3 DNA: TGCGCCAGCAGTTTAGTACAGGGTGGCTATGGCTACACCTTC
CDR3 protein: CASSLVQGGYGYTF
V gene: TRBV10-2
clone size: few
D gene: .
J gene: TRBJ1-2

CDR3 DNA: TGTGCCAGCAGTGAACAAACGACAGGGAACACTGAAGCTTTCTTT
CDR3 protein: CASSEQTTGNTEAFF
V gene: TRBV6-1
clone size: .
D gene: .
J gene: TRBJ1-1

CDR3 DNA: TGTGCCAGCAGCCCCCAAGCGGGACTCTATGGCTACACCTTC
CDR3 protein: CASSPQAGLYGYTF
V gene: TRBV14
clone size: .
D gene: .
J gene: TRBJ1-2

CDR3 DNA: TGTGCCAGCAGCCAAAGGACAGGGGAATACGAGCAGTACTTC
CDR3 protein: CASSQRTGEYEQYF
V gene: TRBV4-2
clone size: .
D gene: TRBD1
J gene: TRBJ2-7

CDR3 DNA: TGTGCCAGCACCTACCCCCCCGGGACAGCTTACACTGAAGCTTTCTTT
CDR3 protein: CASTYPPGTAYTEAFF
V gene: TRBV6-6
clone size: few
D gene: TRBD1
J gene: TRBJ1-1

CDR3 DNA: TGTGCCAGCAGTCCGGACAGGGTATCACCCCTCCACTTT
CDR3 protein: CASSPDRVSPLHF
V gene: TRBV27
clone size: .
D gene: TRBD1
J gene: TRBJ1-6

CDR3 DNA: TGTGCCAGCAGTTTATTAGTGGGCCTGGACGAGCAGTACTTC
CDR3 protein: CASSLLVGLDEQYF
V gene: TRBV27
clone size: .
D gene: .
J gene: TRBJ2-7

CDR3 DNA: TGCGCCAGCAGCGGACAGGGGTTTAACTATGGCTACACCTTC
CDR3 protein: CASSGQGFNYGYTF
V gene: TRBV5-1
clone size: .
D gene: TRBD1
J gene: TRBJ1-2

CDR3 DNA: TGTGCCAGCAGCTTACCTAACCATCGAAACACCATATATTTT
CDR3 protein: CASSLPNHRNTIYF
V gene: TRBV11-1
clone size: .
D gene: .
J gene: TRBJ1-3